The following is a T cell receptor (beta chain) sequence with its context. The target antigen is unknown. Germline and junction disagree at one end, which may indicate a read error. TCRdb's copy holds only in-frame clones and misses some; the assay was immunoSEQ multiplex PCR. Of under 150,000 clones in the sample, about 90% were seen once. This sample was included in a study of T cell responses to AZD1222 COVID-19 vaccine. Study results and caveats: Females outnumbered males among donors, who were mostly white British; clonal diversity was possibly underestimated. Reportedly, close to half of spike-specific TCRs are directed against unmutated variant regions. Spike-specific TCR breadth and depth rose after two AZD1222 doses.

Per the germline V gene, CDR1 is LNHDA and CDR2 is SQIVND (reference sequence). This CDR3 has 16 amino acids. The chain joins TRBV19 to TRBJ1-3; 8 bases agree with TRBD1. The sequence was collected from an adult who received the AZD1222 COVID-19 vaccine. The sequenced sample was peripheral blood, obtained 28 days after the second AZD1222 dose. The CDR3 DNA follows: TGTGCCAGTAGTCGTGGACAGGGCATCTCTGGAAATACCATATATTTT. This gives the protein CASSRGQGISGNTIYF.